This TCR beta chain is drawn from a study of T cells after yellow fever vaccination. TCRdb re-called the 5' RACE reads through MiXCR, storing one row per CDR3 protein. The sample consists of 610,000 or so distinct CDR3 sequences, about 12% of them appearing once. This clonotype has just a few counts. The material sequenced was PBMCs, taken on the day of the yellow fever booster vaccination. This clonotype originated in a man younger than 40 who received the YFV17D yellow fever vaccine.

CDR3 amino acids: CASSYAGGPNEQFF. CDR3 coding DNA: TGTGCCAGCAGTTACGCGGGAGGGCCTAATGAGCAGTTCTTC. This chain connects TRBV6-5 to TRBJ2-1; 9 bases are a match to TRBD2. J was trimmed by 7 bases and V by 2 bases; bases with no gene match: 3. CDR1 MNHEY and CDR2 SVGAGI come from the germline V gene. The CDR3 sequence is 14 residues long.